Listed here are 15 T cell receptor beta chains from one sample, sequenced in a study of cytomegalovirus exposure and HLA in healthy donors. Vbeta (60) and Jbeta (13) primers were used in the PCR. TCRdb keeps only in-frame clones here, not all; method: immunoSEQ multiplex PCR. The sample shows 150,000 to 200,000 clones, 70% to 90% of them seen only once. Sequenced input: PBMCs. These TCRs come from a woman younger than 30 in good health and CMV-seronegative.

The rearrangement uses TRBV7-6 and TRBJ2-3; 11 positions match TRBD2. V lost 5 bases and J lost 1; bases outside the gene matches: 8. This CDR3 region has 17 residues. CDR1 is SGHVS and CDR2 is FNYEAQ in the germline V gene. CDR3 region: CASSLSGGAGGTDTQYF. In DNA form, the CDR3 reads TGTGCCAGCAGCCTTAGCGGGGGGGCCGGGGGCACAGATACGCAGTATTTT. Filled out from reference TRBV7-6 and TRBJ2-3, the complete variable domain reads GAGVSQSPRYKVTKRGQDVALRCDPISGHVSLYWYRQALGQGPEFLTYFNYEAQQDKSGLPNDRFSAERPEGSISTLTIQRTEQRDSAMYRCASSLSGGAGGTDTQYFGPGTRLTVL.

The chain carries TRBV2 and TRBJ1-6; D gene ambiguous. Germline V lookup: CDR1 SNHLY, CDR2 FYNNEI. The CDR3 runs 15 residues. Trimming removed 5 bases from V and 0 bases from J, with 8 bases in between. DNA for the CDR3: TGTGCCAGCAGTCTTTATAGCTCCTATAATTCACCCCTCCACTTT. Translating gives CASSLYSSYNSPLHF.

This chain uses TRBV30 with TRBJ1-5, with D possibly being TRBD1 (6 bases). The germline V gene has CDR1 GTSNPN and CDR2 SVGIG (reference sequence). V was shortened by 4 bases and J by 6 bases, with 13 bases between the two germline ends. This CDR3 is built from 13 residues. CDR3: CAWTGGIGQPQHF. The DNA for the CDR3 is TGTGCCTGGACGGGGGGCATAGGTCAGCCCCAGCATTTT.

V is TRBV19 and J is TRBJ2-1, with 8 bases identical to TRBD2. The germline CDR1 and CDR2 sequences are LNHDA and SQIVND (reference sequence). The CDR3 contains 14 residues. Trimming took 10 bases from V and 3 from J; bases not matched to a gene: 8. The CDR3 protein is CATKAGAHYNEQFF. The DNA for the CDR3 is TGTGCCACCAAAGCGGGAGCTCACTACAATGAGCAGTTCTTC. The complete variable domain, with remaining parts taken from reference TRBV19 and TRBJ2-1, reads DGGITQSPKYLFRKEGQNVTLSCEQNLNHDAMYWYRQDPGQGLRLIYYSQIVNDFQKGDIAEGYSVSREKKESFPLTVTSAQKNPTAFYLCATKAGAHYNEQFFGPGTRLTVL.

CDR3 loop: CASSPRDRGNPYEQYF. The CDR3 nucleotides are TGTGCCAGTAGTCCCAGAGACAGGGGGAATCCCTACGAGCAGTACTTC. V and J are TRBV19 and TRBJ2-7, with TRBD1 matching over 9 bases. The CDR3 sequence is 16 residues long. Germline CDR1 LNHDA, CDR2 SQIVND (reference sequence). With V trimmed by 5 bases and J by 2 bases, 10 bases remained unmatched.

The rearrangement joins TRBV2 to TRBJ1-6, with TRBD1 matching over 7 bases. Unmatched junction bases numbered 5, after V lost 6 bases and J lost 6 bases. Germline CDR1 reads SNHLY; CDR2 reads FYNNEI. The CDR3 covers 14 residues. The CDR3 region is CASSAGTANSPLHF. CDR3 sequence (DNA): TGTGCCAGCAGCGCCGGGACAGCTAATTCACCCCTCCACTTT.

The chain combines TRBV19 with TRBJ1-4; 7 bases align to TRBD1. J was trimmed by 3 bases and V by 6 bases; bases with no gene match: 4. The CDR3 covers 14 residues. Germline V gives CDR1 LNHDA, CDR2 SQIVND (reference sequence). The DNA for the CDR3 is TGTGCCAGTAGGACAGGGACAGCTAATGAAAAACTGTTTTTT. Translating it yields CASRTGTANEKLFF.

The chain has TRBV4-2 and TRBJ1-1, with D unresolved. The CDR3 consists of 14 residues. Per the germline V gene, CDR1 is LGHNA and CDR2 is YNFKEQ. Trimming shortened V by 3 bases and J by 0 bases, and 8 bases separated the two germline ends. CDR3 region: CASSQVTLNTEAFF. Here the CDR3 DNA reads TGTGCCAGCAGCCAGGTGACATTGAACACTGAAGCTTTCTTT.

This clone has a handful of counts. CDR3 region: CASSPVSSGSGSETQYF. CDR3 sequence (DNA): TGTGCCAGCAGCCCCGTCTCTAGCGGGAGTGGGTCAGAGACCCAGTACTTC. The chain recombines TRBV4-2 with TRBJ2-5; 10 nucleotides match TRBD2. Germline trimming cut 4 bases from V and 4 bases from J; bases unmatched to any gene: 12. CDR1 LGHNA and CDR2 YNFKEQ come from the germline V gene. The CDR3 is made up of 17 amino acids.

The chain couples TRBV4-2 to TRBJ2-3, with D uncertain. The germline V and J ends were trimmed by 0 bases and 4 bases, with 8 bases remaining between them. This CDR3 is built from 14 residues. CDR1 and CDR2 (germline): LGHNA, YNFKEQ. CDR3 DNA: TGTGCCAGCAGCCAAGAAGAGAGTTCAGATACGCAGTATTTT. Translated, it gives CASSQEESSDTQYF.

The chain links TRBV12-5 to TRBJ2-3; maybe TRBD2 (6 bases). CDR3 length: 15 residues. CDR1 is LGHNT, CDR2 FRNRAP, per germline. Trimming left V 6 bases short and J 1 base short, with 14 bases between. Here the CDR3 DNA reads TGTGCTAGTGGCCCGGGGAGGATGGGCACAGATACGCAGTATTTT. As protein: CASGPGRMGTDTQYF.

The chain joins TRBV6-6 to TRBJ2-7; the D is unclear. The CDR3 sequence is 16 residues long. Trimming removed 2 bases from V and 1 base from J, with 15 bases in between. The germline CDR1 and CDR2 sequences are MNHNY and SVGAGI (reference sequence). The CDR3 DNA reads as TGTGCCAGCAGTTACGTGGCCCATGAACCATCCTACGAGCAGTACTTC. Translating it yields CASSYVAHEPSYEQYF.

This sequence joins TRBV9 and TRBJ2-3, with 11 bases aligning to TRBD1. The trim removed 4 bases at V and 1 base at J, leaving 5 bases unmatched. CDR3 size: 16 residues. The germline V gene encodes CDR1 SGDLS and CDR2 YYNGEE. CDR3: CASSPWTGGGTDTQYF. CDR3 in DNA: TGTGCCAGCAGCCCTTGGACAGGGGGCGGCACAGATACGCAGTATTTT.

The DNA of the CDR3 is TGTGCCAGCAGCTCCGGGGGGTTTGGTACGCAGTATTTT. It is translated as CASSSGGFGTQYF. The chain combines TRBV6-4 with TRBJ2-3, with TRBD2 identical over 7 bases. CDR1 and CDR2 (germline): MRHNA, SNTAGT. This CDR3 has 13 residues. The V gene end was trimmed by 6 bases and the J gene end by 8 bases; junction bases not matched to a gene: 8.

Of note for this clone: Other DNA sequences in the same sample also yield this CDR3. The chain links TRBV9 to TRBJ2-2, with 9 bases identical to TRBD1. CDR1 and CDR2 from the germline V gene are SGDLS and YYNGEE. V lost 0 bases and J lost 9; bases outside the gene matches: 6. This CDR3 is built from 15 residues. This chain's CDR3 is CASSVGDRVSRELFF. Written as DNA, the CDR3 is TGTGCCAGCAGCGTAGGGGACAGGGTAAGCCGGGAGCTGTTTTTT.